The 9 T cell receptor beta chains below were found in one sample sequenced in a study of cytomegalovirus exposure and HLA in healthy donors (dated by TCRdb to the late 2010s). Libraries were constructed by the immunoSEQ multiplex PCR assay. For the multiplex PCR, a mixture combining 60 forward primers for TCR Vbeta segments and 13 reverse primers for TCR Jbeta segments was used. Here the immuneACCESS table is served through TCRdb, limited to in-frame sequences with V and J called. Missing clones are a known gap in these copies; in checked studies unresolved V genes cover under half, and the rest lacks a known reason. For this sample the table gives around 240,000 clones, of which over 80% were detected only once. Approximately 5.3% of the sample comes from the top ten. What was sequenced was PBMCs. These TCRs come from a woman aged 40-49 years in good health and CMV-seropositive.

The CDR3 spells CAWSPSYNEQFF. The DNA of the CDR3 is TGTGCCTGGAGTCCCAGCTACAATGAGCAGTTCTTC. V and J are TRBV30 and TRBJ2-1; D is uncertain. This CDR3 has 12 residues. The germline CDR1 and CDR2 sequences are GTSNPN and SVGIG (reference sequence). Trimming took 2 bases from V and 3 from J, leaving 5 bases between them. The full variable domain, in which reference TRBV30 and TRBJ2-1 provide the parts outside the CDR3, is SQTIHQWPATLVQPVGSPLSLECTVEGTSNPNLYWYRQAAGRGLQLLFYSVGIGQISSEVPQNLSASRPQDRQFILSSKKLLLSDSGFYLCAWSPSYNEQFFGPGTRLTVL.

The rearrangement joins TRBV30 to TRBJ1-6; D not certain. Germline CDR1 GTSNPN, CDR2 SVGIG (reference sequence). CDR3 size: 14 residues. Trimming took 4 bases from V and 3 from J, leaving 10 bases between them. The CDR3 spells CAWNNGNYNSPLHF. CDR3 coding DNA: TGTGCCTGGAATAACGGGAACTATAATTCACCCCTCCACTTT.

The CDR3 nucleotides read TGTGCCAGCTCACCAATGGGAGTCGAAGCTTTCTTT. Amino acids: CASSPMGVEAFF. This sequence joins TRBV18 and TRBJ1-1; unclear D gene. The CDR3 sequence is 12 residues long. With 2 bases removed from V and 8 bases from J, the gap between germline ends came to 9 bases. Germline loops: CDR1 KGHSH, CDR2 LQKENI.

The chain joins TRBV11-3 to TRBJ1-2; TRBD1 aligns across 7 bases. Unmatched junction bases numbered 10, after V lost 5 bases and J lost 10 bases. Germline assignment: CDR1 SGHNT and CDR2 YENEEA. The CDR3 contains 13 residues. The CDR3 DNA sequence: TGTGCCAGCAGCCTGCCGGGACAGTCAATCTACACCTTC. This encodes CASSLPGQSIYTF.

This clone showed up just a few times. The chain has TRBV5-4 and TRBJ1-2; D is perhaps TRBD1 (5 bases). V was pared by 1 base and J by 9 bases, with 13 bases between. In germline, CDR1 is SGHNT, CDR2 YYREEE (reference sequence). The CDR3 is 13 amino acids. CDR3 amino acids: CASSLIGGRRYTF. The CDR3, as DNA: TGTGCCAGCAGCTTGATCGGGGGTAGGCGCTACACCTTC.

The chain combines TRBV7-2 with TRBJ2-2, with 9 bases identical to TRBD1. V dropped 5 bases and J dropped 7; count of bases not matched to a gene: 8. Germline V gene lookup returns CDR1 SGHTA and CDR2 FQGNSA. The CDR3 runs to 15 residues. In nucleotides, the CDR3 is TGTGCCAGCAGCCAAAGGACAGGGGATGGCGGGGAGCTGTTTTTT. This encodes CASSQRTGDGGELFF.

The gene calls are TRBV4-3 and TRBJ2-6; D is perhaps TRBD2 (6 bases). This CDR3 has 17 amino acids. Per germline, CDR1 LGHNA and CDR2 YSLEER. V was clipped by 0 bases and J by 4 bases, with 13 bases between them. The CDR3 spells CASSQDRGTAGANVLTF. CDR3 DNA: TGCGCCAGCAGCCAAGATCGCGGGACTGCGGGGGCCAACGTCCTGACTTTC.

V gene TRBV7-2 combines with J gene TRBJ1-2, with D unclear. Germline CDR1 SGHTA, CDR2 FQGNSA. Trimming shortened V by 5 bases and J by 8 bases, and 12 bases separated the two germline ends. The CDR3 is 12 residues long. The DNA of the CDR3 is TGTGCCAGCAGCCCGGTTCCCGGGGGCTACACCTTC. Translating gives CASSPVPGGYTF.

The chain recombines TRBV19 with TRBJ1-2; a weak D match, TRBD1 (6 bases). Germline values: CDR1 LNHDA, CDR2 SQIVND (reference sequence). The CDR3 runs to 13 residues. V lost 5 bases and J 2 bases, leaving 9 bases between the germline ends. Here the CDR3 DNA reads TGTGCCAGTAGTTTTGGACAGAACTATGGCTACACCTTC. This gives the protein CASSFGQNYGYTF.